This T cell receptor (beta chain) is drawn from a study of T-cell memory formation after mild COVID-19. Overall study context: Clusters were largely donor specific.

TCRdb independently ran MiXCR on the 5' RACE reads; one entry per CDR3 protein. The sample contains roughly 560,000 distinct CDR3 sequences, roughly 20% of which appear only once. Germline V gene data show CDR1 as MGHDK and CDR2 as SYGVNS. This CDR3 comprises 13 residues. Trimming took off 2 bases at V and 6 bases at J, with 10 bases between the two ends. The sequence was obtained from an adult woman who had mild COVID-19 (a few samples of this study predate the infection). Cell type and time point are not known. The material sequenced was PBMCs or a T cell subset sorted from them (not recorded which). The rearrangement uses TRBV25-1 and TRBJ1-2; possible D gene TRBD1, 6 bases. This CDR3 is CASSEQGTNGYTF. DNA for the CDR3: TGTGCCAGCAGTGAACAGGGGACCAATGGCTACACCTTC.